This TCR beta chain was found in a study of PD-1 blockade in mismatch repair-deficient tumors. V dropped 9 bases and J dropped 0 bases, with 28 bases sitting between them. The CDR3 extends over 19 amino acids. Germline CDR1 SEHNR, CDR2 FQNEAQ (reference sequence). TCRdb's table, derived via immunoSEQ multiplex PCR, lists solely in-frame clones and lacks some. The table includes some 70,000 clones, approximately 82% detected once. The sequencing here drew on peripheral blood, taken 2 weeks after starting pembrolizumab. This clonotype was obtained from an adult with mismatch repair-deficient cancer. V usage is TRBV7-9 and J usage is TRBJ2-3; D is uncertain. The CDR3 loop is CARSLLCRAVLASTDTQYF. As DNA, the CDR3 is TGTGCCAGATCCCTCCTGTGTAGGGCTGTTTTAGCTAGCACAGATACGCAGTATTTT.